The clone carrying this TCR beta chain was recorded only once. The data were obtained in a study of blood T cell repertoires in COVID-19. At the level of the study: Whether acute or convalescent, the COVID-19 samples came from the United States, Italy and Spain. The analysed material was cDNA or gDNA that came from T cells, B-cell-depleted T cells, or PBMCs.

The CDR3 extends over 17 amino acids. The germline V and J ends were trimmed by 0 bases and 1 base, with 13 bases remaining between them. Germline CDR1 is SGDLS and CDR2 is YYNGEE. The table came from immunoSEQ multiplex PCR; TCRdb's copy has only in-frame clones and leaves some out. The table has around 200,000 clones, around 85% seen once. Specimen: peripheral blood. This receptor was taken from a human donor with active or convalescent COVID-19. The donor label of this sample is uncertain. The gene calls are TRBV9 and TRBJ2-2; D possibly corresponds to TRBD2 (6 bases). CDR3 residues: CASSVDDGGKNTGELFF. In DNA, the CDR3 is TGTGCCAGCAGCGTAGATGATGGCGGGAAGAACACCGGGGAGCTGTTTTTT.